This T cell receptor beta chain derives from a study of low-dose radiotherapy and immunotherapy resistance in tumors. This clonotype was seen many times. TCRs were put through roughly 20 PCR cycles of amplification with Phusion. A constant-region primer and the V-primer adapter served as the primer pair. MiXCR was run by TCRdb on the reads, yielding one entry per CDR3 protein. The sample holds about 47,000 distinct CDR3 sequences; 10% to 15% are singletons and the top ten take 5.5% to 8%. CDR1 and CDR2 (germline): SGHAT, FQDESV (reference sequence). Trimming removed 5 bases from V and 2 bases from J; junction bases left unmatched: 5. The CDR3 length is 14 residues. Indicated time point: before trial treatment.

The receptor was isolated from a female donor with ovarian cancer. Specimen: PBMCs, collected before treatment. The chain carries TRBV11-1 and TRBJ1-2; TRBD1 matches 7 bases. The CDR3 loop is CASSVDRVNYGYTF. DNA for the CDR3: TGTGCCAGCAGCGTCGACAGGGTCAACTATGGCTACACCTTC.